This passage covers 23 T cell receptor beta chains from one sample sequenced in a study of regulatory T cells in long-lasting Graves disease. Time point defined: newly diagnosed GD, antithyroid drugs for less than 3 months. Following extraction of RNA from PBMCs, that RNA was used to make the TCR library. Relying on iRepertoire HTBI primers and Arm-PCR of CDR3 regions, the team built TCR beta libraries. TCRdb processed the multiplex PCR reads anew with MiXCR; each CDR3 protein has one entry. The repertoire holds some 220,000 distinct CDR3 sequences, with roughly 18% as singletons. These records were also assigned to another study, of T cells in Graves' hyperthyroidism and ophthalmopathy.

The source was peripheral blood mononuclear cells (PBMCs), collected at new diagnosis, from a patient treated with antithyroid drugs. The origin of the receptors is a young woman with Graves disease.

CDR3 sequence (DNA): TGTGCCAGCAAACCGGGACAGGGGGCGAGGACAGATACGCAGTATTTT. Translation: CASKPGQGARTDTQYF. The J gene is TRBJ2-3, the V gene TRBV2; 12 bases fit TRBD1. The V gene's germline CDR1 is SNHLY and CDR2 FYNNEI. This CDR3 has 16 amino acids. With 7 bases clipped from V and 3 bases from J, the junction kept 8 bases outside the gene matches.

A few counts support this clonotype. At one boundary the junction diverges from the germline segment, which might be a read error. The chain carries TRBV20-1 and TRBJ1-5, with D maybe TRBD1 (5 bases). CDR1 and CDR2 from the germline V gene are DFQATT and SNEGSKA (reference sequence). The CDR3 is 13 residues long. CDR3 DNA: TGCGGTGCTATTTCGGGTCCAGGGCAGCCCCAGCATTTT. Its protein is CGAISGPGQPQHF.

On this clonotype itself: This could be a read error, since a much larger clone is one nucleotide away. As DNA, the CDR3 is TGTGCCAGCAGAACCGGGACAGGGGACACCGGGGAGCTGTTTTTT. Amino acid sequence: CASRTGTGDTGELFF. V usage is TRBV28 and J usage is TRBJ2-2, with TRBD1 matching over 10 bases. J lost 3 bases, V lost 6 bases, and 4 bases had no gene match. Germline assignment: CDR1 MDHEN and CDR2 SYDVKM. CDR3 length equals 15 residues.

This clonotype was recorded many times. The chain recombines TRBV3-1 with TRBJ1-4; perhaps TRBD1 as D (6 bases). V lost 4 bases to trimming and J lost 8 bases, with 11 bases between them. This CDR3 has 13 residues. CDR1 and CDR2 (germline): LGHDT, YNNKEL (reference sequence). In DNA, the CDR3 is TGTGCCAGCAGCCTGGACAGTGGGGAAAAACTGTTTTTT. Translation gives CASSLDSGEKLFF.

This clonotype was recorded a few times. J is TRBJ1-4 and V is TRBV20-1; D call uncertain. Deletions cut 2 bases from V and 4 bases from J, with 5 bases between. The CDR3 sequence is 12 residues long. Germline CDR1 is DFQATT and CDR2 is SNEGSKA (reference sequence). CDR3 nucleotide sequence: TGCAGTGCTAGATGGCATAATGAAAAACTGTTTTTT. It encodes CSARWHNEKLFF.

This clonotype was detected ten times or more. The rearrangement links TRBV20-1 to TRBJ2-7, with 12 positions matching TRBD2. Germline assignment: CDR1 DFQATT and CDR2 SNEGSKA (reference sequence). The CDR3 is 13 amino acids. The V gene end was trimmed by 3 bases and the J gene end by 7 bases; junction bases not matched to a gene: 4. The CDR3 DNA reads TGCAGTGCTAGGTGGCTAGCGGGGGGGGAGCAGTACTTC. Its protein product is CSARWLAGGEQYF.

This clonotype was counted many times. The chain is built from TRBV20-1 and TRBJ1-1; possible D gene TRBD1, 5 bases. Germline V gene data show CDR1 as DFQATT and CDR2 as SNEGSKA (reference sequence). V lost 6 bases to trimming and J lost 1 base, with 18 bases between them. This CDR3 is 15 amino acids long. CDR3 nucleotides: TGCAGTGCCCCCAAGGTGGGGCAGACGAACACTGAAGCTTTCTTT. It encodes CSAPKVGQTNTEAFF.

This clonotype was counted many times. The gene calls are TRBV3-1 and TRBJ2-3; the D gene could be TRBD1 or TRBD2 (5 bases each). There are 15 residues in the CDR3. Germline CDR1 is LGHDT and CDR2 is YNNKEL (reference sequence). The V end lost 3 bases, the J end lost 5 bases, and 15 bases lay between the germline ends. CDR3 in amino acids: CASSHPEGLEDTQYF. DNA of the CDR3: TGTGCCAGCAGCCACCCCGAGGGGCTCGAAGATACGCAGTATTTT.

This clonotype was found many times. The genes are TRBV4-1 and TRBJ2-5; weak D call: TRBD1 (7 bases). The CDR3 sequence is 16 residues long. Germline-derived CDR1 and CDR2 are MGHRA and YSYEKL. V lost 4 bases, J lost 5 bases, and 20 bases lay in between. CDR3 in amino acids: CASSPNPDRRGETQYF. The CDR3 nucleotides are TGCGCCAGCAGCCCCAACCCGGACAGGAGGGGCGAGACCCAGTACTTC.

The table lists this clonotype with many counts. The V gene is TRBV3-1, the J gene TRBJ2-1; tentative D call: TRBD2 (6 bases). The CDR3 covers 12 residues. Trimming shortened V by 4 bases and J by 11 bases, and 12 bases separated the two germline ends. Germline V gene data show CDR1 as LGHDT and CDR2 as YNNKEL (reference sequence). The CDR3 sequence: CASSRDGRKQFF. The CDR3 DNA sequence: TGTGCCAGCAGCCGCGATGGGAGGAAGCAGTTCTTC.

At least ten counts were recorded for this clonotype. Being one base from a much bigger clone, this may be a read error. The J gene is TRBJ2-5, the V gene TRBV2; 8 bases are a match to TRBD1. This CDR3 has 17 residues. Germline V lookup: CDR1 SNHLY, CDR2 FYNNEI. CDR3 loop: CASSEASTRTGQETQCF. The DNA for the CDR3 is TGTGCCAGCAGTGAAGCCTCGACCCGGACAGGGCAAGAGACCCAGTGCTTC.

Many counts were recorded for this clonotype. V gene TRBV20-1 combines with J gene TRBJ2-1, with D perhaps matching TRBD1 or TRBD2 (5 bases each). This CDR3 contains 12 residues. Trimming shortened V by 0 bases and J by 15 bases, and 15 bases separated the two germline ends. Germline values: CDR1 DFQATT, CDR2 SNEGSKA (reference sequence). CDR3: CSARDRGSTTFF. Here the CDR3 DNA reads TGCAGTGCTAGAGATCGGGGCAGCACTACGTTCTTC.

This clonotype was seen many times. CDR3 nucleotides: TGTGCCAGCAGCGTAGACGCATCTAACTATGGCTACACCTTC. Its protein product is CASSVDASNYGYTF. The chain combines TRBV9 with TRBJ1-2; D call uncertain. Germline CDR1 reads SGDLS; CDR2 reads YYNGEE. The V and J ends lost 0 bases and 0 bases respectively, with 6 bases between them. The CDR3 totals 14 residues.

This clonotype was recorded at least ten times. The chain uses TRBV28 and TRBJ1-3; D is uncertain. V was clipped by 1 base and J by 4 bases, with 11 bases between them. CDR3 length: 15 residues. Germline V gives CDR1 MDHEN, CDR2 SYDVKM. The CDR3 protein is CASSLSGPRGNTIYF. The CDR3 DNA follows: TGTGCCAGCAGTTTATCGGGTCCGAGGGGAAACACCATATATTTT.

This clonotype has a count of ten or more. The chain links TRBV6-2 or TRBV6-3 to TRBJ2-3, with a weak D call TRBD2 (6 bases). The CDR3 runs to 15 residues. V was clipped by 5 bases and J by 6 bases, with 18 bases between them. Germline V gives CDR1 MNHEY, CDR2 SVGEGT. As DNA, the CDR3 is TGTGCCAGCAGTCACGGGAGAGGGCTTGGGGATACGCAGTATTTT. Its protein product is CASSHGRGLGDTQYF.

This clonotype has ten or more counts. V gene TRBV9 combines with J gene TRBJ2-1; tentatively, D is TRBD2 (5 bases). V was shortened by 0 bases and J by 5 bases, with 12 bases between the two germline ends. Germline CDR1 reads SGDLS; CDR2 reads YYNGEE. This CDR3 contains 15 residues. The CDR3: CASSVEASGDNEQFF. Here the CDR3 DNA reads TGTGCCAGCAGCGTAGAGGCCAGCGGAGACAATGAGCAGTTCTTC.

The rearrangement uses TRBV3-1 and TRBJ1-1; perhaps TRBD1 as D (5 bases). This CDR3 contains 13 residues. Deletions cut 6 bases from V and 1 base from J, with 9 bases between. From germline, CDR1 is LGHDT and CDR2 YNNKEL (reference sequence). CDR3 loop: CASRRGQNTEAFF. CDR3 nucleotide sequence: TGTGCCAGCAGGCGAGGACAGAACACTGAAGCTTTCTTT.

The table lists this clonotype with many counts. The chain couples TRBV3-1 to TRBJ1-2; 8 positions agree with TRBD1. Trimming cost V 5 bases and J 4 bases; bases outside gene matches: 9. The length of the CDR3 is 15 residues. Germline loops: CDR1 LGHDT, CDR2 YNNKEL (reference sequence). The CDR3 spells CASSKTPGGSYGYTF. The DNA for the CDR3 is TGTGCCAGCAGCAAAACACCAGGGGGCTCCTATGGCTACACCTTC.

This clonotype was counted many times. The chain carries TRBV20-1 and TRBJ2-3; 8 nucleotides line up with TRBD2. J gave up 3 bases and V 5 bases, and 16 bases lay outside the gene matches. The germline V gene encodes CDR1 DFQATT and CDR2 SNEGSKA (reference sequence). There are 17 residues in the CDR3. The CDR3 DNA is TGCAGTGCTCCGGGGGTAGCGGGGCCCACGACGACAGATACGCAGTATTTT. It encodes CSAPGVAGPTTTDTQYF.

The rearrangement uses TRBV11-2 and TRBJ2-1; TRBD2 aligns across 9 bases. Germline values: CDR1 SGHAT, CDR2 FQNNGV. The CDR3 has 16 amino acids. The V and J ends lost 1 base and 6 bases, in that order; junction bases with no gene match: 7. Here the CDR3 reads CASSLGGLAGLNEQFF. The CDR3 DNA sequence: TGTGCCAGCAGCTTAGGCGGTCTAGCGGGGCTCAATGAGCAGTTCTTC.

This clonotype has at least ten counts. V is TRBV24-1 and J is TRBJ2-7; no firm D call. The CDR3 covers 14 residues. Per germline, CDR1 KGHDR and CDR2 SFDVKD. Trimming pared 3 bases from V and 3 bases from J, leaving 11 bases between. The CDR3 sequence: CATSDASVNYEQYF. The CDR3 region has the DNA TGTGCCACCAGTGATGCGAGCGTAAACTACGAGCAGTACTTC.

This clonotype was recorded at least ten times. The rearrangement links TRBV6-5 to TRBJ1-6, with TRBD1 matching 11 bases. Trimming took 4 bases from V and 10 from J; bases not matched to a gene: 12. CDR3 length: 17 residues. Germline values: CDR1 MNHEY, CDR2 SVGAGI. The CDR3 reads CASSSAGQGEGSSPLHF. The CDR3 region has the DNA TGTGCCAGCAGTTCCGCGGGACAGGGGGAAGGCAGCTCACCCCTCCACTTT.

This clonotype was counted a few times. CDR3 DNA: TGTGCCAGCTCACGCGGACTGCACTACGAGCAGTACTTC. Residues: CASSRGLHYEQYF. V usage is TRBV18 and J usage is TRBJ2-7, with a weak D call TRBD2 (5 bases). Germline V gene lookup returns CDR1 KGHSH and CDR2 LQKENI. V lost 4 bases to trimming and J lost 3 bases, with 10 bases between them. This CDR3 has 13 residues.